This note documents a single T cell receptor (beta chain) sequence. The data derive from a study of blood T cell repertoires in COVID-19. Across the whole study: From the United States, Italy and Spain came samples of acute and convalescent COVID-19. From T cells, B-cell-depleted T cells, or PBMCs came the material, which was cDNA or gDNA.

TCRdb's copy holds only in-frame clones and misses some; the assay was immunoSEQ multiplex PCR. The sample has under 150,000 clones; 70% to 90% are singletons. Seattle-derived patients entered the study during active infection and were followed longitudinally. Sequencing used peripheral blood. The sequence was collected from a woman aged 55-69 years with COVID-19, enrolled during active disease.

The chain's CDR3 is CASSILTGAAYEQYF. In DNA form, the CDR3 reads TGTGCCAGTAGTATCCTCACAGGGGCGGCCTACGAGCAGTACTTC. V usage is TRBV19 and J usage is TRBJ2-7; 7 bases agree with TRBD1. Per the germline V gene, CDR1 is LNHDA and CDR2 is SQIVND (reference sequence). The CDR3 has 15 amino acids. After removal of 3 bases from V and 2 bases from J, the junction contained 7 bases not matched to a gene.